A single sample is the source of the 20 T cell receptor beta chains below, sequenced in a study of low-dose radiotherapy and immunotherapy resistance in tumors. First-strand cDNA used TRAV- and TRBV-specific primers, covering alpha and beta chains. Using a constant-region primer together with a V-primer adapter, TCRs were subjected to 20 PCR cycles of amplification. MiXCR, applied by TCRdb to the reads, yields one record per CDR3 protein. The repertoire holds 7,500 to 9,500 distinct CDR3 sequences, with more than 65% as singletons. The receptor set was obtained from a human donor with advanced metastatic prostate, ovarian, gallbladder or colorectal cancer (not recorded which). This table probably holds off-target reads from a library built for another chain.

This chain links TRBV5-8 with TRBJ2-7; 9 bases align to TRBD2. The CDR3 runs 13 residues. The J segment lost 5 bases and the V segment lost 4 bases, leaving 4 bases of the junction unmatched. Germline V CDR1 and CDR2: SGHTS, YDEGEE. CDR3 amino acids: CASSRGLADEQYF. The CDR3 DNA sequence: TGTGCCAGCAGCCGGGGACTAGCCGACGAGCAGTACTTC.

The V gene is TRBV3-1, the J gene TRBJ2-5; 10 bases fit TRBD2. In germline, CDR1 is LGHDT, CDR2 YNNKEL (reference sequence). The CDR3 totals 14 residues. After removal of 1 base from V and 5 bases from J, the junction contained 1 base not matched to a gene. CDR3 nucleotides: TGTGCCAGCAGCCAAGCTAGCGGGAGTGAGACCCAGTACTTC. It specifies CASSQASGSETQYF.

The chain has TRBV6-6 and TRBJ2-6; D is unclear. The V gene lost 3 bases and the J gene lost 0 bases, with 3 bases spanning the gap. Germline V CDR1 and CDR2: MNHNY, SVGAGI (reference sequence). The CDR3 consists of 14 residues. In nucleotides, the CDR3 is TGTGCCAGCAGTTATGGCTCTGGGGCCAACGTCCTGACTTTC. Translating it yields CASSYGSGANVLTF.

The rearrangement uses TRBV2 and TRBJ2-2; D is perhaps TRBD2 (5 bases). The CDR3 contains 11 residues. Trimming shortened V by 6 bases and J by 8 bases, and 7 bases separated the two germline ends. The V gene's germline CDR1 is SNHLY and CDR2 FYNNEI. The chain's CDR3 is CASRLAGELFF. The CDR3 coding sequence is TGTGCCAGCAGGCTAGCTGGGGAGCTGTTTTTT.

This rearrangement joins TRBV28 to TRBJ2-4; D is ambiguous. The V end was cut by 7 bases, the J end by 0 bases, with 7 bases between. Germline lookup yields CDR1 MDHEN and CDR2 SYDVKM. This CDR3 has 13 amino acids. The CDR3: CASTSIAKNIQYF. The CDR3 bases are TGTGCCAGCACTTCGATAGCCAAAAACATTCAGTACTTC. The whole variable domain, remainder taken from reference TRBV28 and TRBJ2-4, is DVKVTQSSRYLVKRTGEKVFLECVQDMDHENMFWYRQDPGLGLRLIYFSYDVKMKEKGDIPEGYSVSREKKERFSLILESASTNQTSMYLCASTSIAKNIQYFGAGTRLSVL.

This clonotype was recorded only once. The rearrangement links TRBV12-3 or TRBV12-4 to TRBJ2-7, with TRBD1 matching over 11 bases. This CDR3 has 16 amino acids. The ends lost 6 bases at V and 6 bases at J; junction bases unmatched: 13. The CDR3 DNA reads TGTGCCAGCAGCTCCCCCGGACAGGGGGCAAGAGGCGAGCAGTACTTC. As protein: CASSSPGQGARGEQYF.

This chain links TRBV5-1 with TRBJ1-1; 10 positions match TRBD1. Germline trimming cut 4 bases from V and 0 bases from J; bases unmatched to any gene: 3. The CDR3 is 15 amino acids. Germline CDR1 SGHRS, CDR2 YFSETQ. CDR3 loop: CASSAGTGVNTEAFF. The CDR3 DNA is TGCGCCAGCAGCGCCGGGACAGGGGTGAACACTGAAGCTTTCTTT.

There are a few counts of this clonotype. In DNA form, the CDR3 reads TGTGCCAGCAGCTTAGACGGAGCCCCCGGGGACGAGCAGTACTTC. This codes for CASSLDGAPGDEQYF. The V and J genes are TRBV7-8 and TRBJ2-7; D is perhaps TRBD2 (5 bases). The CDR3 totals 15 residues. Trimming cost V 1 base and J 5 bases, with 15 bases left between them. Germline loops: CDR1 SGHVS, CDR2 FQNEAQ.

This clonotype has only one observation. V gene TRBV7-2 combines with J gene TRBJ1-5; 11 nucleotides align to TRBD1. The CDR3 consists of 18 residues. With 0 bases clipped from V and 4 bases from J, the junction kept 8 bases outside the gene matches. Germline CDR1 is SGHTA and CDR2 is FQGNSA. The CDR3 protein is CASSLAPYRDRGNQPQHF. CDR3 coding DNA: TGTGCCAGCAGCTTAGCTCCTTATCGGGACAGGGGGAATCAGCCCCAGCATTTT.

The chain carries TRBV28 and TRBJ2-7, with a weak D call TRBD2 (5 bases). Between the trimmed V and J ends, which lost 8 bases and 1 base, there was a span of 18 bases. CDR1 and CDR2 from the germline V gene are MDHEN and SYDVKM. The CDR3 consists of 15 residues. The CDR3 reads CASRTRGQGSYEQYF. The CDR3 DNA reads TGTGCCAGCCGAACAAGAGGGCAAGGGTCCTACGAGCAGTACTTC.

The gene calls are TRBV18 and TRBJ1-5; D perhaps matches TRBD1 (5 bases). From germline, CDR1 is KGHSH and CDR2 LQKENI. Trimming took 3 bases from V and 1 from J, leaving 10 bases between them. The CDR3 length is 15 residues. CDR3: CASSPGRASNQPQHF. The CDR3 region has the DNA TGTGCCAGCTCACCTGGCAGGGCCAGCAATCAGCCCCAGCATTTT.

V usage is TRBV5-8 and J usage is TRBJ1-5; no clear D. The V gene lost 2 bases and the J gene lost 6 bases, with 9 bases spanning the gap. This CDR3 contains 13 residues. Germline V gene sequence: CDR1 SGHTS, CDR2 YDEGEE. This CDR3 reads CASSFEEAQPQHF. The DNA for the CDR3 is TGTGCCAGCAGCTTTGAGGAGGCTCAGCCCCAGCATTTT.

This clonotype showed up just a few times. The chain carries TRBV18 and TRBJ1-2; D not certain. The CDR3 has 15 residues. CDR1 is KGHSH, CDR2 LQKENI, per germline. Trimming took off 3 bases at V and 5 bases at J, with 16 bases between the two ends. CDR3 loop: CASSPLEASAYGYTF. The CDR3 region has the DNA TGTGCCAGCTCACCCTTGGAAGCGAGTGCATATGGCTACACCTTC.

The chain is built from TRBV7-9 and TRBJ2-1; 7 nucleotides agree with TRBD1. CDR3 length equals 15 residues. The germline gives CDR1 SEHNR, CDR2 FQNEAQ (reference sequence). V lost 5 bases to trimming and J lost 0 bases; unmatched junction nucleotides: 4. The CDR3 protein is CASSPRQGSYNEQFF. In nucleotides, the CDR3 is TGTGCCAGCAGCCCCCGACAGGGCTCCTACAATGAGCAGTTCTTC. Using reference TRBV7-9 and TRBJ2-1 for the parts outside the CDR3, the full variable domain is DTGVSQNPRHKITKRGQNVTFRCDPISEHNRLYWYRQTLGQGPEFLTYFQNEAQLEKSRLLSDRFSAERPKGSFSTLEIQRTEQGDSAMYLCASSPRQGSYNEQFFGPGTRLTVL.

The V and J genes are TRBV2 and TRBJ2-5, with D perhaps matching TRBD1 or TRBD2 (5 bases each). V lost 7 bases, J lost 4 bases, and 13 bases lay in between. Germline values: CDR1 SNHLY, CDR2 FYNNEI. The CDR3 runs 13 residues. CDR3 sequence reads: CASTPGPGETQYF. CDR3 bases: TGTGCCAGCACCCCGGGACCTGGAGAGACCCAGTACTTC.

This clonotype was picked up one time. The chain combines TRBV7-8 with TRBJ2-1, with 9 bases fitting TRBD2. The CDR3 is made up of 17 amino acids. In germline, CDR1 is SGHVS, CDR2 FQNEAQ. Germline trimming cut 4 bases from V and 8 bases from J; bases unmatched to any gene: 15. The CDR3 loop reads CASSYGSGASGIYEQFF. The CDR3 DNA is TGTGCCAGCAGCTATGGAAGTGGGGCTAGCGGGATCTATGAGCAGTTCTTC.

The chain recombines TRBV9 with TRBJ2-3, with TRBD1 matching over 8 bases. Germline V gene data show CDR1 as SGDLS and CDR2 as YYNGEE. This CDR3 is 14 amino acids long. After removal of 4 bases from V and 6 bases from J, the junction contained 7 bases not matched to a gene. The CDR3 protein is CASSSWTGLDTQYF. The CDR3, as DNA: TGTGCCAGCAGCTCCTGGACAGGGCTGGATACGCAGTATTTT.

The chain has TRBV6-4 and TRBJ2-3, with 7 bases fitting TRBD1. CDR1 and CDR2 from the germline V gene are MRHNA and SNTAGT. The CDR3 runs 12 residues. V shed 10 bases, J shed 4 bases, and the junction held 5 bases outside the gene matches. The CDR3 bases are TGTGCCAAGAGACAGGGAGCAGATACGCAGTATTTT. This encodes CAKRQGADTQYF.

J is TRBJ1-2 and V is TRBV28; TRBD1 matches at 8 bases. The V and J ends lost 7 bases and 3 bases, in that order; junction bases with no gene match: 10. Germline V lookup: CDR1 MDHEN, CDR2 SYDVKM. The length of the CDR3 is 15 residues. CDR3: CASISGTGAYYGYTF. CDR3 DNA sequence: TGTGCCAGCATTTCGGGGACAGGAGCCTACTATGGCTACACCTTC.

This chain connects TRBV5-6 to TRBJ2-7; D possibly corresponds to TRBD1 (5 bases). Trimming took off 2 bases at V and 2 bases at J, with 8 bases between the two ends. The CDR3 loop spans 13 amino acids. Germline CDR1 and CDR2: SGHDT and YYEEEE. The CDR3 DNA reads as TGTGCCAGCAGCTTAGGGGAAGCCTACGAGCAGTACTTC. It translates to CASSLGEAYEQYF.